This T cell receptor beta chain was profiled in a study of cytomegalovirus exposure and HLA in healthy donors (dated by TCRdb to between 2016 and 2019). Concerning the study at large: In an earlier analysis of some 550 of the donors, around 300 Gb of sequence data and 117 million unique TCR beta sequences from roughly 190 million T cells were reported. Among a few hundred genotyped donors of the cohort, an average of around 240,000 unique TCR beta nucleotide sequences were sequenced per donor, roughly a sixth of them non-productive. A later analysis re-examined previously published TCR beta repertoires from just over 650 donors and added high-resolution HLA genotyping to investigate patterns of TCR occurrence. To decide whether each TCR beta V gene segment behaved as functional or pseudogenic, an earlier analysis of fewer than 750 of the donors relied on high-throughput TCR beta sequencing. Roughly 5 DR-DQ haplotypes were handled as single units for association and clustering because linkage in the cohort was strong. Along with the roughly 670-subject first cohort, a separate validation cohort of approximately 110 different subjects was used. The study aimed to test whether cataloging public T cell receptors could reveal signatures of past pathogen exposure. In a later genetic analysis, genome-wide SNP genotypes for about 60% of the 666 donors were used, and that subset was treated as a discovery cohort. Donor age, sex, ethnicity and CMV serostatus were compiled together with the repertoire data. The T cell repertoires of under 700 subjects were profiled by immunosequencing and related to cytomegalovirus serostatus. Every discovery cohort repertoire had been produced on one sequencing platform. The number of typed donors differed by locus: 629-630 for A, B, C, DRB1 and DQB1; 500 to 550 for DQA1; 606 for DPA1; and around 450 for DPB1. Rather than drawing on any new phenotypic data, the later analysis identified candidate immune exposures from TCR beta sequences and the way those sequences occurred across donors. Both class I and class II loci were covered by HLA typing, at four-digit resolution. Of the 398 genotyped donors, roughly 80% were placed in the genetic ancestry cluster associated with self-reported Caucasian donors. Roughly 300 gigabases of sequencing data and around 80 million unique TCR sequences made up an early release that covered around 640 HLA-typed donors. The study combined high-throughput TCR immunosequencing, statistical association of individual TCRs with disease status, and machine learning to predict cytomegalovirus infection status. The study at large found these results: CMV serostatus was the only immune exposure information available for the cohort. This cohort had only TCR beta chains sequenced, and the lack of alpha or paired-chain data limited which features could be detected. The sequencing pipeline was judged likely to have produced a cluster of highly shared sequence variants as a technical artifact. Most CMV-associated TCR beta chains appeared to be HLA-restricted in a later analysis, and the HLA associations seemed to be driven largely by CMV exposure. A further reported finding was that TCR beta sequences accurately predicted the HLA-A and HLA-B alleles for most subjects in the first cohort. A later analysis associated 16,951 TCR beta sequences with specific HLA alleles at a false discovery rate of 0.05. Cytomegalovirus status was reported to be diagnosed by the classifier with high specificity and sensitivity in both the original and validation cohorts. Across donors, most TCR sequences were observed very rarely, whereas some public TCRs were present in many individuals. In a later analysis, the rate of TCR association differed among HLA loci, with DRB1 alleles having the most associated TCRs and HLA-C alleles having the fewest. The authors suggested that the approach could potentially be extended to other disease states and immunological phenotypes. A later genetic analysis reported fewer N-insertions in productive TCRs among donors in an Asian-associated ancestry cluster than the approximately 700-donor mean. In vitro tests confirmed that a few of the cytomegalovirus-associated TCR beta chains recognize cytomegalovirus antigens. In a later genetic analysis, a missense DCLRE1C variant was associated with V-gene and J-gene trimming of TCR beta chains, and the association was replicated in an independent cohort. Because counts were too low, approximately 15 rarely observed V segments, including chromosome 9 orphons, were excluded from the earlier analysis of fewer than 650 of the donors. Because HLA typing was unavailable for some donors at each locus, only the typed subset was used in association tests. In a later analysis, HLA-associated TCR beta chains were found to be more clonally expanded and to have lower generation probabilities than equally common non-associated chains. A total of 164 TCR beta chains were listed by the study as associated with cytomegalovirus. In a later analysis, several top co-occurrence clusters were reported to appear linked to parvovirus B19, influenza, CMV and Epstein-Barr virus. When HLA alleles, especially DR and DQ, strongly co-occurred, TCR associations were difficult to assign to individual alleles. Sequencing depth was assumed to be roughly uniform across donors in the presence/absence analyses, though that assumption may not hold. Linkage disequilibrium might explain the correlated functional status among segregating V segments, but an unknown experimental factor could not be excluded. An earlier analysis of some 560 of the donors showed that most TCR beta V segments appeared in productive rearrangements either about 90% or about 30% of the time, which broadly matched IMGT annotations.

The cohort comprised under 700 healthy bone marrow donors. At the time of sampling, all cohort members were nominally healthy, though unrecorded immune exposures were likely present. The donor tested CMV seronegative and was one of the 352 seronegative cohort members. A peripheral blood sample was provided by each donor, and peripheral blood mononuclear cells were used for TCR beta sequencing. Genomic DNA extraction from the blood cell samples was performed with the Qiagen DNeasy Blood Extraction Kit. Library prep was done by the immunoSEQ multiplex PCR assay. For the multiplex PCR, a mixture combining 60 forward primers for TCR Vbeta segments and 13 reverse primers for TCR Jbeta segments was used. Amplification of the CDR3 region of rearranged TCR beta genes was performed with a multiplex PCR assay on genomic DNA. The amplified TCR beta libraries were sequenced on the Illumina HiSeq System as 87-base-pair reads. The paper's data handling went like this. Across the roughly 640 repertoires, a later analysis counted around 80 million unique TCR beta chains, roughly 11 million of which were shared by at least two donors. To remove PCR and sequencing errors, raw reads were error-corrected and collapsed into unique sequences using a nearest-neighbor algorithm that merged closely related sequences. To assign V, D and J gene segments, CDR3 sequences were aligned to IMGT reference sequences. For a sequence to be retained, at least a six-nucleotide match to both a V gene segment and a J gene segment was required. Rearrangements were called productive when the CDR3 lacked stop codons and stayed in frame with V and J; all others were non-productive. CDR3 was defined according to IMGT convention as the region running from the second conserved V-encoded cysteine to the conserved J-encoded phenylalanine. The earlier analysis of approximately 590 of the donors excluded any sequence lacking an unambiguous match to a single V gene segment. An earlier analysis of 587 of the donors classified V segments as functional when productive rearrangements were above 56.7% and as segregating when the standard deviation between donors was above 5%. A statistical classification framework was developed to diagnose cytomegalovirus status using the catalog of TCR beta chain sequences. In a later analysis, V and J genes were assigned by comparing TCR nucleotide sequences against IMGT/GENE-DB human TR gene sequences. The TCRdist pipeline was used in a later analysis to assign CDR3 sequences and most-parsimonious VDJ recombination scenarios. In a later analysis, every TCR beta chain was defined by the combination of its CDR3 amino acid sequence and its V-gene family, and reads without a unique V-gene family were dropped. To address suspected cross-contamination and a sequencing artifact, a later analysis removed 592 highly shared, low-generation-probability nucleotide sequences. In a later analysis, a clonal expansion index was calculated for each public chain from normalized within-repertoire ranks of inferred template counts. In a later analysis, generation probabilities were computed using a VDJ recombination model fitted to out-of-frame rearrangements, and the results were checked against IGoR. In a later analysis, hypergeometric tests were used to score TCR-TCR, TCR-HLA and TCR-CMV co-occurrence, with a repertoire-size bias correction applied to TCR pairs. False discovery rates were estimated in a later analysis by permuting HLA or CMV assignments 20 times. In a later analysis, co-occurring TCRs were grouped using DBSCAN, and TCRdist sequence similarity was added for clustering within HLA-allele-positive subsets. Repertoires with fewer than 30,000 or more than 120,000 public chains, plus five repertoires with anomalous nucleotide sharing, were excluded from co-occurrence clustering. Imported from immuneACCESS, the table was reduced by TCRdb to in-frame sequences with V and J called. These copies leave out some clones; in studies compared against another copy, an unresolved V gene accounts for under half, and the cause of the remainder is not known. Clone size and V and J calls were adopted from that table, with D and trimming inferred from the DNA. The sample table contains fewer than 100,000 clones; only one count was recorded for 70% to 80% of them. More than 3% of the sample is held by the ten biggest clonotypes.

Of note for this clone: No antigen is known for it. Base qualities are missing; no much larger clone stands one base away.

What was sequenced was PBMCs. The TCR originated in a man aged 35-49 years in good health and CMV-seronegative.

At the DNA level, the sequence is TGTGCCTGGACCCCCGGACAGGGAAACACCATATATTTT. Translated, it gives CAWTPGQGNTIYF. Recombination joined TRBV30 with TRBJ1-3; TRBD1 is a possible D gene, resting on 6 matching bases. From the germline V gene (reference sequence), CDR1 is GTSNPN and CDR2 is SVGIG. Deletion took 4 bases off V and 4 bases off J, with a span of 11 bases between the germline ends. The CDR3 covers 13 residues, taking in both the cysteine and the phenylalanine. The CDR3 DNA has 39 bases and is translated from base 1.